These T cell receptor beta chains were read from a single sample in a study of regulatory T cells in long-lasting Graves disease. TCRdb independently ran MiXCR on the multiplex PCR reads; one entry per CDR3 protein. Here the sample spans about 420,000 distinct CDR3 sequences, about a sixth being singletons. This sample also appeared in a second study, on T cells in Graves' hyperthyroidism and ophthalmopathy.

Specimen: peripheral blood mononuclear cells (PBMCs), collected at new diagnosis, from a patient treated with antithyroid drugs. Every receptor here comes from a young woman with Graves disease. Each CDR3 is given with its conserved first and last residue. Each record gives: V gene, J gene, D gene, clone size, CDR3 DNA, CDR3 protein. D genes are given only for firm matches. Clone size is given for some rows only: seen once, a few or many times, or a class if the clone is expanded.

TRBV7-9,TRBJ2-5,TRBD2,NA,TGTGCCAGCAGCTTTTCCGTAGCGGGAGAGGGGGAGACCCAGTACTTC,CASSFSVAGEGETQYF
TRBV6-1,TRBJ1-4,TRBD1,NA,TGTGCCAGCAGTGAAATGGGGGGGACAGCTGAAAAACTGTTTTTT,CASSEMGGTAEKLFF
TRBV12-3/TRBV12-4,TRBJ2-7,NA,few,TGTGCCAGCAGTTTGCTTTACAATGAGCAGTACTTC,CASSLLYNEQYF
TRBV12-3/TRBV12-4,TRBJ2-1,TRBD1,NA,TGTGCCAGCAGTTTGGTGCAGGGGGCGCACAATGAGCAGTTCTTC,CASSLVQGAHNEQFF
TRBV28,TRBJ2-1,NA,many,TGTGCCAGCAGTCTGTCCCCGAACAGGGTTTTCTACAATGAGCAGTTCTTC,CASSLSPNRVFYNEQFF
TRBV28,TRBJ1-2,NA,many,TGTGCCAGCAGTTTTTTGAGTTCTTCTATGGGAGGCTACACCTTC,CASSFLSSSMGGYTF
TRBV2,TRBJ1-2,NA,many,TGTGCCAGCAGTGTTGCATTCCCCTATGGCTACACCTTC,CASSVAFPYGYTF
TRBV4-1,TRBJ2-1,NA,few,TGCGCCAGCAGCCAAGTGGACCTAGTGCACTACAATGAGCAGTTCTTC,CASSQVDLVHYNEQFF
TRBV7-2,TRBJ2-4,NA,NA,TGTGCCAGCAGCCCCAACCTCAGAAACATTCGGTACTTC,CASSPNLRNIRYF
TRBV3-1,TRBJ2-7,NA,many,TGTGCCAGCAGCCAAGTACTCAGTCGCCGCGAGCAGTACTTC,CASSQVLSRREQYF
TRBV12-3/TRBV12-4,TRBJ2-1,NA,many,TGTGCCACGCAAGACTTCCTCAATGAGCAGTTCTTC,CATQDFLNEQFF
TRBV19,TRBJ1-5,NA,NA,TGTGCCAGTAGTCATTATCAGGGGCTAGGAAGGAATCAGCCCCAGCATTTT,CASSHYQGLGRNQPQHF
TRBV18,TRBJ2-3,NA,NA,TGTGCCAGCTCACCACTTTTCAGAACCGCAGGTAGCACAGATACGCAGTATTTT,CASSPLFRTAGSTDTQYF
TRBV3-1,TRBJ2-3,TRBD2,once,TGTGCCAGCCTTTTGACTAGCGAAGCAGATACGCAGTATTTT,CASLLTSEADTQYF
TRBV5-6,TRBJ2-2,NA,NA,TGTGCCAGCAGCTCCGTCTTAGGGAACACCGGGGAGCTGTTTTTT,CASSSVLGNTGELFF
TRBV27,TRBJ2-1,NA,NA,TGTGCCAGCAGCCGACTAGAAAACCTCAATGAGCAGTTCTTC,CASSRLENLNEQFF
TRBV6-1,TRBJ2-7,NA,many,TGTGCCAGCAGCGCGGGTTCCACCTACGAGCAGTACTTC,CASSAGSTYEQYF
TRBV6-2/TRBV6-3,TRBJ2-7,NA,NA,TGTGCCAGCAGCAAAACAGGGCAGCAGTACTTC,CASSKTGQQYF
TRBV5-6,TRBJ2-3,TRBD1,few,TGTGCCAGCAGCATGGGACAGGGGGCGTCAACTACGCAGTATTTT,CASSMGQGASTTQYF
TRBV7-8,TRBJ2-7,NA,few,TGTGCCAGCAGCTTCGTCCTTAGCGGAAGCTCCTACGAGCAGTACTTC,CASSFVLSGSSYEQYF
TRBV20-1,TRBJ2-1,TRBD2,many,TGCAGTGCCCGAACCCGACTAGCGGGGCAGTCCTACAATGAGCAGTTCTTC,CSARTRLAGQSYNEQFF
TRBV3-1,TRBJ1-5,TRBD1,many,TGTGCCAGCAGCCAACCCTCGGGCGGGGACAGGGGGACCCCCAATCAGCCCCAGCATTTT,CASSQPSGGDRGTPNQPQHF
TRBV11-2,TRBJ2-3,NA,many,TGTGCCAGCAGCTTAGGTGGGGCGGGGAGCATAGATACGCAGTATTTT,CASSLGGAGSIDTQYF
TRBV6-1,TRBJ1-1,NA,few,TGTGCCAGCAGTCACCGGGCTGAAGCTTTCTTT,CASSHRAEAFF
TRBV7-7,TRBJ2-5,TRBD1,few,TGTGCTAGCAGCTTCGACAGGGGAAAGACCCAGTACTTC,CASSFDRGKTQYF
TRBV30,TRBJ2-1,NA,many,TGTGCCTGGAGTCCCGGAGGCCCTGGGAATGAGCAGTTCTTC,CAWSPGGPGNEQFF
TRBV19,TRBJ1-1,NA,few,TGTGCCAGCCAGAGGGGGAACACTGAAGCTTTCTTT,CASQRGNTEAFF
TRBV7-2,TRBJ2-7,TRBD2,many,TGTGCCAGCAGCTTAGGACTAGCGGGAGGGCCCGCCTACGAGCAGTACTTC,CASSLGLAGGPAYEQYF
TRBV20-1,TRBJ2-3,TRBD2,many,TGCAGTGCTAGGGAGGGACTAGCTACGCAGTATTTT,CSAREGLATQYF
TRBV27,TRBJ2-7,NA,few,TGTGCCGGCAGTTTAACAGGGTGGAGCTCCTACGAGCAGTACTTC,CAGSLTGWSSYEQYF
TRBV28,TRBJ2-7,NA,many,TGTGCCAGCAGAGCAGCCTCCTACGAGCAGTACTTC,CASRAASYEQYF
TRBV29-1,TRBJ1-1,TRBD1,many,TGCAGCGTTGAGGGACAGGGCCAGAACACTGAAGCTTTCTTT,CSVEGQGQNTEAFF
TRBV7-8,TRBJ1-5,NA,NA,TGTGCCAGCAGCCTCCTACTCGGGTTTAGCAATCAGCCCCAGCATTTT,CASSLLLGFSNQPQHF
TRBV12-3/TRBV12-4,TRBJ2-3,NA,many,TGTGCCAGCAGTCCGCGGGACCCATGGGCAGATACGCAGTATTTT,CASSPRDPWADTQYF
TRBV12-3/TRBV12-4,TRBJ2-7,NA,many,TGTGCCAGCAGCAACTCCTACGAGCAGTACTTC,CASSNSYEQYF
TRBV12-3/TRBV12-4,TRBJ2-5,TRBD1,many,TGTGCCAGCAGTTTAGGACAGGGGGCGCGTGGGGAGACCCAGTACTTC,CASSLGQGARGETQYF
TRBV20-1,TRBJ2-1,TRBD2,many,TGCAGTGCTAGCGGGCTAGCGGGAGGGTGGGAGCAGTTCTTC,CSASGLAGGWEQFF
TRBV18,TRBJ2-1,NA,few,TGTGCCAGCCCACCACCAGTTACAGGGAAGACCTCCTACAATGAGCAGTTCTTC,CASPPPVTGKTSYNEQFF
TRBV11-3,TRBJ2-2,TRBD2,NA,TGTGCCAGCAGCTTAGACGGAGGACTAGCGGGAGAGAAAGGGGAGCTGTTTTTT,CASSLDGGLAGEKGELFF
TRBV20-1,TRBJ2-7,NA,few,TGCAGTGTAGACAGTACCTACGAGCAGTACTTC,CSVDSTYEQYF
TRBV24-1,TRBJ2-2,NA,many,TGTGCCACCATGGATAGAGGGCCCACCGGGGAGCTGTTTTTT,CATMDRGPTGELFF
TRBV5-1,TRBJ2-2,NA,NA,TGCGCCAGCAGCTTGAGGGACTCCTGGAAGAACACCGGGGAGCTGTTTTTT,CASSLRDSWKNTGELFF
TRBV5-1,TRBJ2-2,NA,few,TGCACCAGCAGCTTAACGCCCCAGCGCGGGAAGTCCGGGGAGCTGTTTTTT,CTSSLTPQRGKSGELFF
TRBV3-1,TRBJ1-2,NA,few,TGTGCCAGCAGCGGCCGACAGTACTATGGCTACACCTTC,CASSGRQYYGYTF
TRBV3-1,TRBJ2-7,NA,once,TGTGCCAGCAGCCAAGATCCGGGCTACGAGCAGTACTTC,CASSQDPGYEQYF
TRBV28,TRBJ2-3,NA,NA,TGTGCCAGCACCACAGGTGCATTGAACACAGATACGCAGTATTTT,CASTTGALNTDTQYF
TRBV30,TRBJ2-2,NA,NA,TGTGCCTGGAGACCTTGGTCCACCGGGGAGCTGTTTTTT,CAWRPWSTGELFF
TRBV4-2,TRBJ2-7,NA,few,TGTGCCAGCAGCCAAGAAGAGAGCGCAGTGATGTCCTACGAGCAGTACTTC,CASSQEESAVMSYEQYF
TRBV7-9,TRBJ2-2,NA,few,TGTGCCAAGGAAACCGGGGAGCTGTTTTTT,CAKETGELFF